These T cell receptor beta chains were read from a single sample in a study of OX40 agonist ivuxolimab in advanced cancers. Profiling relied on immunoSEQ multiplex PCR, and the TCRdb table lists in-frame clones only, not all of them. This table holds some 100,000 clones, 85% to 90% found once. The specimen comprised CD4+ or CD8+ T cells sorted from blood, sampled in a trial of the OX40 agonist ivuxolimab. The receptors were gathered from an adult with an advanced solid tumor such as melanoma, head and neck, liver or kidney cancer. CDR3s include the opening cysteine and the closing phenylalanine or tryptophan. D genes are given only for firm matches. Size tells how often a clone was seen (once, few, many) or the class of an expanded clone, and some rows leave it out.

TRBV7-8	.	.	TRBJ1-5	TGTGCCAGCAGCTTAGACCCCAATCAGCCCCAGCATTTT	CASSLDPNQPQHF
TRBV4-1	TRBD1	.	TRBJ2-2	TGCGCCAGCAGCGACCGGACAGGGGGCGCCCCCGGGGAGCTGTTTTTT	CASSDRTGGAPGELFF
TRBV14	TRBD2	.	TRBJ2-3	TGTGCCAGCAGCCAAGGTCTAGCGGGAGGAGATACGCAGTATTTT	CASSQGLAGGDTQYF
TRBV9	TRBD2	.	TRBJ2-7	TGTGCCAGCAGCGTGGCGGGAGGGGACTTCGAGCAGTACTTC	CASSVAGGDFEQYF
TRBV6-5	.	.	TRBJ2-5	TGTGCCAGCATTCTGGGATCCCCTGAGAAGACCCAGTACTTC	CASILGSPEKTQYF
TRBV11-2	TRBD2	once	TRBJ2-5	TGTGCCAGCAGCCTGGGGGGGTCGGAGACCCAGTACTTC	CASSLGGSETQYF
TRBV18	.	once	TRBJ1-1	TGTGCCAGCTCACAGGTTACGAACACTGAAGCTTTCTTT	CASSQVTNTEAFF
TRBV5-4	TRBD1	.	TRBJ2-1	TGTGCCAGCAGCAAACGGGACAGGCAGTTCTTC	CASSKRDRQFF
TRBV29-1	.	few	TRBJ2-7	TGCAGCGTTGAAGATCAACCGGGAGCGGTCGAGCAGTACTTC	CSVEDQPGAVEQYF
TRBV19	TRBD1	.	TRBJ2-5	TGTGCCAGTAGTAGACGGACAGGGACAGAGACCCAGTACTTC	CASSRRTGTETQYF
TRBV27	.	.	TRBJ1-6	TGTGCCAGCAGTTTCCCTCAAGATAATTCACCCCTCCACTTT	CASSFPQDNSPLHF
TRBV11-2	.	.	TRBJ1-4	TGTGCCAGCAGTACTTCTACCAATGAAAAACTGTTTTTT	CASSTSTNEKLFF
TRBV6-1	TRBD1	.	TRBJ1-2	TGTGCCAGCAGTCCGGGACAGGGGGCGTGGGGCTACACCTTC	CASSPGQGAWGYTF
TRBV2	.	.	TRBJ2-3	TGTGCCAGCAGTGTAATTACTAGTGCAGATACGCAGTATTTT	CASSVITSADTQYF
TRBV19	.	.	TRBJ2-1	TGTGCCAGTAGCACCCCGATTGGGGGGGCAACGGGAGAGCAGTTCTTC	CASSTPIGGATGEQFF